The 4 T cell receptor beta chains listed next were all sequenced from one sample in a study of shared clonotypes between healthy human individuals. Sequenced by immunoSEQ multiplex PCR; TCRdb stores in-frame clones only, minus some. The profile shows roughly 1,000,000 clones, around three quarters of them singletons. The source material was memory CD4+ T cells from PBMCs. The subset: CD45RA-negative fraction. The receptors stem from a man aged 18 to 29 in good health. Some clones in this sample may be carry-over from other donors' samples.

The genes are TRBV28 and TRBJ2-6; maybe TRBD2 (7 bases). Trimming took off 2 bases at V and 0 bases at J, with 11 bases between the two ends. The CDR3 loop spans 17 amino acids. Germline V gene sequence: CDR1 MDHEN, CDR2 SYDVKM. The CDR3 DNA sequence: TGTGCCAGCAGTTTAACAGGGAGGGCCTCTGGGGCCAACGTCCTGACTTTC. Amino acid sequence: CASSLTGRASGANVLTF.

The V and J genes are TRBV28 and TRBJ1-2; no reliable D call. The CDR3 sequence is 14 residues long. V was clipped by 8 bases and J by 8 bases, with 21 bases between them. Germline V CDR1 and CDR2: MDHEN, SYDVKM. This CDR3 reads CASQFISGGRGYTF. The DNA of the CDR3 is TGTGCCAGCCAGTTTATCAGTGGTGGGCGGGGCTACACCTTC.

This clone showed up just a few times. V usage is TRBV7-9 and J usage is TRBJ1-3, with a possible D match to TRBD1 (5 bases). The CDR3 extends over 16 amino acids. V was cut by 4 bases and J by 2 bases, with 15 bases left in between. Germline values: CDR1 SEHNR, CDR2 FQNEAQ (reference sequence). CDR3 sequence: CASSSPSGGAGNTIYF. In DNA form, the CDR3 reads TGTGCCAGCAGCTCCCCGTCGGGGGGTGCTGGAAACACCATATATTTT.

The V gene is TRBV28, the J gene TRBJ2-7; TRBD1 matches at 7 bases. The V gene end was trimmed by 4 bases and the J gene end by 4 bases; junction bases not matched to a gene: 10. CDR1 is MDHEN and CDR2 is SYDVKM in the germline V gene. This CDR3 spans 15 amino acids. CDR3: CASSYPGQTSYEQYF. CDR3 DNA: TGTGCCAGCAGTTATCCGGGACAGACCTCTTACGAGCAGTACTTC.